Listed below are T cell receptor beta chains from one sample, sequenced in a study of cytomegalovirus exposure and HLA in healthy donors. Some clones are missing from TCRdb's copy, which holds only in-frame ones; the method was immunoSEQ multiplex PCR. Of around 200,000 clones in the sample, 80% to 90% were seen once. The specimen sequenced was PBMCs. These receptors were obtained from a woman between 18 and 30 years old in good health and CMV-seronegative. The CDR3 runs from the conserved cysteine through the conserved F or W. The order of the fields is D gene, clone size, J gene, V gene, CDR3 DNA, CDR3 protein. The D gene is left open where the match is weak. Clone size is given for some rows only: seen once, a few or many times, or a class if the clone is expanded.

D: -; size: -; J: TRBJ2-2; V: TRBV7-9; DNA: TGTGCCAGCAGCTTAAGGGGACTGGGCTCGAACACCGGGGAGCTGTTTTTT; CDR3: CASSLRGLGSNTGELFF
D: -; size: -; J: TRBJ2-1; V: TRBV7-6; DNA: TGTGCCAGCAGCGGCACAGGGCGGTCCTACAATGAGCAGTTCTTC; CDR3: CASSGTGRSYNEQFF
D: -; size: -; J: TRBJ2-3; V: TRBV6-1; DNA: TGTGCCAGCAGTGCCCCAACTAGCACAGATACGCAGTATTTT; CDR3: CASSAPTSTDTQYF
D: TRBD1; size: -; J: TRBJ2-1; V: TRBV4-1; DNA: TGCGCCAGCAGCCAGTTAACTTCCGGGACAGCCTACAATGAGCAGTTCTTC; CDR3: CASSQLTSGTAYNEQFF
D: TRBD1; size: -; J: TRBJ2-4; V: TRBV10-2; DNA: TGCGCCAGCAGGGACAGGGGGTACTTC; CDR3: CASRDRGYF
D: TRBD1; size: -; J: TRBJ1-5; V: TRBV27; DNA: TGTGCCAGCAGTATTTCAGGGGGCGGGCTACTTAGCAATCAGCCCCAGCATTTT; CDR3: CASSISGGGLLSNQPQHF
D: TRBD1; size: -; J: TRBJ1-4; V: TRBV5-8; DNA: TGTGCCAGCAGCGCGCTAGGGGGCTGGGATGAAAAACTGTTTTTT; CDR3: CASSALGGWDEKLFF
D: -; size: -; J: TRBJ2-7; V: TRBV5-1; DNA: TGCGCCAGCAGCCCCGGACAAAGGGCGCACGAGCAGTACTTC; CDR3: CASSPGQRAHEQYF
D: -; size: -; J: TRBJ2-7; V: TRBV29-1; DNA: TGCAGCGTTGTAGGGGCCCGGTCTGGTTACGAGCAGTACTTC; CDR3: CSVVGARSGYEQYF
D: -; size: few; J: TRBJ2-7; V: TRBV28; DNA: TGTGCCAGCAGCGTAACGGGGGTCTTGGAGTACTTC; CDR3: CASSVTGVLEYF
D: -; size: -; J: TRBJ1-4; V: TRBV9; DNA: TGTGCCAGCAGCGCCCAGGATGAAAAACTGTTTTTT; CDR3: CASSAQDEKLFF
D: -; size: -; J: TRBJ1-1; V: TRBV5-1; DNA: TGCGCCAGCAGCTTGACAGGGTCGCGTACTGAAGCTTTCTTT; CDR3: CASSLTGSRTEAFF
D: TRBD2; size: -; J: TRBJ2-1; V: TRBV5-1; DNA: TGCGCCAGCAGCTTGGAGCTAGCGGGAGGGGGAAATGAGCAGTTCTTC; CDR3: CASSLELAGGGNEQFF
D: TRBD2; size: -; J: TRBJ2-1; V: TRBV9; DNA: TGTGCCAGCAGCGTTTCCAGCGGGAGGTCCGGTGAGCAGTTCTTC; CDR3: CASSVSSGRSGEQFF
D: TRBD1; size: -; J: TRBJ2-1; V: TRBV28; DNA: TGTGCCAGCAGTGTCGGGACAGCCTCCTACAATGAGCAGTTCTTC; CDR3: CASSVGTASYNEQFF
D: -; size: -; J: TRBJ2-1; V: TRBV7-2; DNA: TGTGCCAGCAGCTTACTCGGACTGGACTACAATGAGCAGTTCTTC; CDR3: CASSLLGLDYNEQFF
D: TRBD2; size: -; J: TRBJ2-7; V: TRBV4-2; DNA: TGTGCCAGCAGCCAAGAAAGGGGGACTAGCGGGAGCTCCTACGAGCAGTACTTC; CDR3: CASSQERGTSGSSYEQYF
D: TRBD2; size: -; J: TRBJ2-1; V: TRBV5-1; DNA: TGCGCCAGCAGCTTTACCGGGACTAGTTTACATGAGCAGTTCTTC; CDR3: CASSFTGTSLHEQFF
D: TRBD1; size: -; J: TRBJ2-1; V: TRBV7-2; DNA: TGTGCCAGCAGCCCAACGGGACAGGGAACGGATGAGCAGTTCTTC; CDR3: CASSPTGQGTDEQFF
D: TRBD2; size: -; J: TRBJ2-3; V: TRBV7-6; DNA: TGTGCCAGCAGCCTACCTACGGGAGGGGACTTCGACACAGATACGCAGTATTTT; CDR3: CASSLPTGGDFDTDTQYF
D: -; size: -; J: TRBJ2-7; V: TRBV4-3; DNA: TGCGCCAGCAGCCAAGAACGAGGGTCCGAGCAGTACTTC; CDR3: CASSQERGSEQYF
D: -; size: -; J: TRBJ1-1; V: TRBV7-6; DNA: TGTGCCAGCAGAGGGGGGGCCGGGGACACTGAAGCTTTCTTT; CDR3: CASRGGAGDTEAFF
D: TRBD2; size: once; J: TRBJ2-3; V: TRBV6-1; DNA: TGTGCCAGCAGTGAAGTCTCGGGAGGGCCAGATACGCAGTATTTT; CDR3: CASSEVSGGPDTQYF
D: -; size: -; J: TRBJ2-1; V: TRBV11-2; DNA: TGTGCCACCTCAGGGAATACTGGATCCTACAATGAGCAGTTCTTC; CDR3: CATSGNTGSYNEQFF
D: -; size: -; J: TRBJ1-4; V: TRBV28; DNA: TGTGCCAGCAGTTTATCTGGGAGAAAACTGTTTTTT; CDR3: CASSLSGRKLFF
D: TRBD2; size: -; J: TRBJ2-7; V: TRBV29-1; DNA: TGCAGCGTTGAAAGTGTTGGGGCTAGCGGGAGTTACGAGCAGTACTTC; CDR3: CSVESVGASGSYEQYF
D: -; size: -; J: TRBJ1-3; V: TRBV25-1; DNA: TGTGCCAGCAGTGAATCCCTGCAGATTTCTGGAAACACCATATATTTT; CDR3: CASSESLQISGNTIYF
D: TRBD1; size: -; J: TRBJ2-7; V: TRBV27; DNA: TGTGCCAGCAGCCGAGACGGGGACAGCCCTCTCTACGAGCAGTACTTC; CDR3: CASSRDGDSPLYEQYF
D: TRBD1; size: -; J: TRBJ2-7; V: TRBV9; DNA: TGTGCCAGCAGCGTGCGGGACAGGGGCTACGAGCAGTACTTC; CDR3: CASSVRDRGYEQYF
D: -; size: -; J: TRBJ1-1; V: TRBV5-4; DNA: TGTGCCAGCAGCTTGTTTGGGGGACTCAAGAACACTGAAGCTTTCTTT; CDR3: CASSLFGGLKNTEAFF
D: -; size: -; J: TRBJ2-1; V: TRBV7-6; DNA: TGTGCCAGCAGCTTAGTTGCGGACAGCTACAATGAGCAGTTCTTC; CDR3: CASSLVADSYNEQFF
D: -; size: -; J: TRBJ1-2; V: TRBV7-9; DNA: TGTGCCAGCAGCTTAGATGAAACAGGGATCTATGGCTACACCTTC; CDR3: CASSLDETGIYGYTF
D: TRBD2; size: -; J: TRBJ2-3; V: TRBV29-1; DNA: TGCAGCGTTGCTCTAGCGGGAACTAGCACAGATACGCAGTATTTT; CDR3: CSVALAGTSTDTQYF
D: -; size: -; J: TRBJ2-1; V: TRBV29-1; DNA: TGCAGCGTTTCCACGGGTGAGCAGTTCTTC; CDR3: CSVSTGEQFF
D: -; size: few; J: TRBJ2-2; V: TRBV7-9; DNA: TGTGCCAGCAGAAACCAGGGATTCGGGGAGCTGTTTTTT; CDR3: CASRNQGFGELFF
D: -; size: -; J: TRBJ2-5; V: TRBV27; DNA: TGTGCCAGCAGTTTATCTTCGGGGGGCGAAGAGACCCAGTACTTC; CDR3: CASSLSSGGEETQYF
D: -; size: -; J: TRBJ1-1; V: TRBV2; DNA: TGTGCCAGCAGGCCAGGTAGCGGGAACACTGAAGCTTTCTTT; CDR3: CASRPGSGNTEAFF
D: -; size: once; J: TRBJ1-1; V: TRBV7-9; DNA: TGTGCCAGCAGCTTAGCGCGGCGGTCGAACACTGAAGCTTTCTTT; CDR3: CASSLARRSNTEAFF
D: TRBD2; size: few; J: TRBJ2-2; V: TRBV11-2; DNA: TGTGCCAGCAGCTCAATCCTACTAGCGGAGAACACCGGGGAGCTGTTTTTT; CDR3: CASSSILLAENTGELFF
D: TRBD2; size: once; J: TRBJ2-7; V: TRBV6-1; DNA: TGTGCCAGCACCTTAAAAGCGGGGAGCTCCTACGAGCAGTACTTC; CDR3: CASTLKAGSSYEQYF
D: -; size: -; J: TRBJ2-3; V: TRBV5-1; DNA: TGCGCCAGCAGCTTTTCGTCCTCTCCAGATACGCAGTATTTT; CDR3: CASSFSSSPDTQYF
D: -; size: -; J: TRBJ2-5; V: TRBV5-1; DNA: TGCGCCAGCAGCTTACAGGGTCCCCAAGAGACCCAGTACTTC; CDR3: CASSLQGPQETQYF
D: -; size: -; J: TRBJ2-5; V: TRBV27; DNA: TGTGCCAGCAGTTTAGGGGCAGGGTTGTTACAAGAGACCCAGTACTTC; CDR3: CASSLGAGLLQETQYF
D: -; size: -; J: TRBJ1-5; V: TRBV18; DNA: TGTGCCAGCTCACCCCGACAGGCCAATCAGCCCCAGCATTTT; CDR3: CASSPRQANQPQHF
D: -; size: -; J: TRBJ2-7; V: TRBV28; DNA: TGTGCCAGCAGTTCCGGGTTTGACGGTCTAAACTACGAGCAGTACTTC; CDR3: CASSSGFDGLNYEQYF
D: TRBD1; size: -; J: TRBJ2-3; V: TRBV5-1; DNA: TGCGCCAGCAGCGTAGCCGGACAGGGGGGGACAGATACGCAGTATTTT; CDR3: CASSVAGQGGTDTQYF
D: -; size: -; J: TRBJ1-1; V: TRBV29-1; DNA: TGCAGCGTGCTGGGACACCTAAACACTGAAGCTTTCTTT; CDR3: CSVLGHLNTEAFF
D: -; size: -; J: TRBJ2-1; V: TRBV28; DNA: TGTGCCAGCAGTTTACCAGGAATAAACAATGAGCAGTTCTTC; CDR3: CASSLPGINNEQFF
D: -; size: -; J: TRBJ1-3; V: TRBV14; DNA: TGTGCCAGCAGCCAAGATCTCGCAGGAACTGGAAACACCATATATTTT; CDR3: CASSQDLAGTGNTIYF
D: TRBD2; size: -; J: TRBJ2-1; V: TRBV6-6; DNA: TGTGCCAGCACCCCGCGGACTAGCGGGATTTACAATGAGCAGTTCTTC; CDR3: CASTPRTSGIYNEQFF